Shown below are 15 T cell receptor beta chains from a single sample sequenced in a study of T-cell reconstitution after alpha-beta-depleted transplantation in children. Unique molecular identifiers were incorporated into the prepared TCRbeta library. TCRdb recomputed calls from the PCR reads with MiXCR, one row per CDR3 protein. This table has roughly 400,000 distinct CDR3 sequences, just over 20% appearing once. This material consisted of PBMCs from the stem cell graft donor, taken from the stem cell graft. The receptors here all came from a human donor who donated a stem cell graft to a child with acute myeloid leukemia.

This clonotype has only a few counts. CDR3: CASSTLLAGEGNEQFF. The DNA of the CDR3 is TGCGCCAGCAGCACCCTTTTAGCGGGAGAGGGGAATGAGCAGTTCTTC. This sequence joins TRBV5-1 and TRBJ2-1; TRBD2 matches 9 bases. Unmatched junction bases numbered 12, after V lost 4 bases and J lost 7 bases. Per germline, CDR1 SGHRS and CDR2 YFSETQ. The CDR3 has 16 amino acids.

This clonotype was picked up a small number of times. V gene TRBV20-1 combines with J gene TRBJ2-1; D might be TRBD1 (5 bases). Germline V lookup: CDR1 DFQATT, CDR2 SNEGSKA (reference sequence). Trimming removed 1 base from V and 0 bases from J, with 10 bases in between. CDR3 length: 15 residues. CDR3 sequence (DNA): TGCAGTGCTAGAGTACGAACAGGCTCCTACAATGAGCAGTTCTTC. Protein sequence: CSARVRTGSYNEQFF.

There are many counts of this clonotype. This chain joins TRBV29-1 and TRBJ2-1; unclear D gene. Germline V gene data show CDR1 as SQVTM and CDR2 as ANQGSEA. The CDR3 loop spans 11 amino acids. Trimming removed 6 bases from V and 9 bases from J, with 12 bases in between. The CDR3 reads CSVGRIGEQFF. The CDR3 DNA reads TGCAGCGTCGGGCGTATAGGTGAGCAGTTCTTC.

There are many counts of this clonotype. The chain is built from TRBV10-2 and TRBJ2-1; TRBD1 is a possible D gene (5 bases). The CDR3 length is 14 residues. V lost 3 bases to trimming and J lost 6 bases, with 12 bases between them. CDR1 is WSHSY, CDR2 SAAADI, per germline. The CDR3 DNA is TGCGCCAGCAGTGACTCGTCAGGGCGCAATGAGCAGTTCTTC. Protein product: CASSDSSGRNEQFF.

The chain recombines TRBV20-1 with TRBJ2-3; D unclear. Trimming cost V 3 bases and J 5 bases, with 12 bases left between them. Germline CDR1 and CDR2: DFQATT and SNEGSKA (reference sequence). The CDR3 loop spans 13 amino acids. DNA of the CDR3: TGCAGTGCTAGCCCAGATCTGCTAGATACGCAGTATTTT. Translation: CSASPDLLDTQYF.

This clonotype was seen at least ten times. The chain's CDR3 is CATSDQFYYNEQFF. In nucleotides, the CDR3 is TGTGCCACCAGTGACCAATTTTATTACAATGAGCAGTTCTTC. The chain employs TRBV24-1 and TRBJ2-1, with D unclear. V shed 4 bases and J shed 4 bases, with 10 bases lying between them. This CDR3 is 14 amino acids long. Germline values: CDR1 KGHDR, CDR2 SFDVKD.

V and J are TRBV5-6 and TRBJ2-1, with D perhaps matching TRBD1 (5 bases). The CDR3 totals 13 residues. Per the germline V gene, CDR1 is SGHDT and CDR2 is YYEEEE. Between the trimmed V and J ends, which lost 2 bases and 8 bases, there was a span of 11 bases. The CDR3 DNA is TGTGCCAGCAGCTTTGGGGCTCTCCATGAGCAGTTCTTC. It specifies CASSFGALHEQFF.

The chain uses TRBV12-3 or TRBV12-4 and TRBJ1-3, with D possibly matching TRBD1 (5 bases). V lost 3 bases, J lost 3 bases, and 12 bases lay in between. The CDR3 runs to 15 residues. CDR3 DNA: TGTGCCAGCAGTTTCGACAGTTCCAATGGAAACACCATATATTTT. It translates to CASSFDSSNGNTIYF.

This clonotype was seen only a few times. This rearrangement joins TRBV20-1 to TRBJ2-6, with no clear D. Trimming took off 5 bases at V and 1 base at J, with 6 bases between the two ends. The CDR3 extends over 13 amino acids. Germline values: CDR1 DFQATT, CDR2 SNEGSKA (reference sequence). CDR3 loop: CSARKSGANVLTF. In DNA, the CDR3 is TGCAGTGCTCGGAAGTCTGGGGCCAACGTCCTGACTTTC.

There are a few counts of this clonotype. The chain employs TRBV5-1 and TRBJ2-7; the match to TRBD1 covers 7 bases. CDR1 and CDR2 (germline): SGHRS, YFSETQ. The CDR3 totals 13 residues. Trimming removed 5 bases from V and 4 bases from J; junction bases left unmatched: 6. The CDR3 protein is CASRAGGEYEQYF. The CDR3 DNA reads TGCGCCAGCAGGGCAGGGGGAGAATACGAGCAGTACTTC. Using reference TRBV5-1 and TRBJ2-7 for the parts outside the CDR3, the full variable domain is KAGVTQTPRYLIKTRGQQVTLSCSPISGHRSVSWYQQTPGQGLQFLFEYFSETQRNKGNFPGRFSGRQFSNSRSEMNVSTLELGDSALYLCASRAGGEYEQYFGPGTRLTVT.

This clonotype was found a few times. The gene calls are TRBV10-3 and TRBJ1-5; no definite D call. Trimming took off 5 bases at V and 4 bases at J, with 9 bases between the two ends. This CDR3 has 13 amino acids. CDR1 and CDR2 from the germline V gene are ENHRY and SYGVKD. The DNA of the CDR3 is TGTGCCATCAGTCCCATCGAAAATCAGCCCCAGCATTTT. Protein product: CAISPIENQPQHF.

Here the CDR3 DNA reads TGTGCCACCAGCAGAGATCGGGGCACAAAACGTGACACCATATATTTT. Its translation is CATSRDRGTKRDTIYF. The V and J genes are TRBV15 and TRBJ1-3, with D possibly TRBD1 on 5 matching bases. V gave up 0 bases and J gave up 8 bases, with 17 bases separating them. The length of the CDR3 is 16 residues. Germline loops: CDR1 LNHNV, CDR2 YYDKDF (reference sequence). Filled out from reference TRBV15 and TRBJ1-3, the complete variable domain reads DAMVIQNPRYQVTQFGKPVTLSCSQTLNHNVMYWYQQKSSQAPKLLFHYYDKDFNNEADTPDNFQSRRPNTSFCFLDIRSPGLGDTAMYLCATSRDRGTKRDTIYFGEGSWLTVV.

Ten or more counts support this clonotype. The chain joins TRBV20-1 to TRBJ2-1, with D maybe TRBD2 (6 bases). The CDR3 length is 14 residues. Trimming took off 3 bases at V and 2 bases at J, with 11 bases between the two ends. CDR1 and CDR2 (germline): DFQATT, SNEGSKA (reference sequence). The chain's CDR3 is CSASWRGAYNEQFF. CDR3 nucleotides: TGCAGTGCTAGCTGGCGGGGAGCCTACAATGAGCAGTTCTTC.

This clonotype was observed a handful of times. The CDR3 sequence: CASSLASGRAGFSYEQYF. CDR3 nucleotides: TGCGCCAGCAGCTTGGCTAGCGGGAGGGCGGGGTTCTCCTACGAGCAGTACTTC. The rearrangement joins TRBV5-1 to TRBJ2-7; 12 bases align to TRBD2. V trimming: 0 bases; J trimming: 0 bases; junction bases outside the gene matches: 7. The length of the CDR3 is 18 residues. CDR1 SGHRS and CDR2 YFSETQ come from the germline V gene.

The chain uses TRBV27 and TRBJ2-5; maybe TRBD1 (5 bases). This CDR3 is built from 14 residues. Germline V gene sequence: CDR1 MNHEY, CDR2 SMNVEV (reference sequence). V was clipped by 5 bases and J by 0 bases, with 10 bases between them. CDR3 bases: TGTGCCAGCAGTGAGATGACAGACCAAGAGACCCAGTACTTC. Its translation is CASSEMTDQETQYF.